The entry below describes one T cell receptor beta chain. The sample is drawn from a study of blood T cell repertoires in COVID-19. J lost 5 bases, V lost 6 bases, and 6 bases had no gene match. This CDR3 comprises 13 residues. The germline V gene has CDR1 MNHEY and CDR2 SVGAGI. Produced via immunoSEQ multiplex PCR; TCRdb's table is partial and in-frame only. Here the sample spans some 250,000 clones, about four fifths being singletons. The clonotype was recovered from a woman of 80 years or more with COVID-19, enrolled during active disease. Sequenced material: peripheral blood. The chain employs TRBV6-5 and TRBJ2-5; 7 nucleotides align to TRBD2. The CDR3 coding sequence is TGTGCCAGCAGATCCGGGAGGAAGGAGACCCAGTACTTC. Its translation is CASRSGRKETQYF.